This T cell receptor beta chain was recorded in a study of blood T cell repertoires in COVID-19. Study in general: Researchers got acute and convalescent COVID-19 samples from the United States, Italy and Spain. The analysed material was cDNA or gDNA that came from T cells, B-cell-depleted T cells, or PBMCs.

Germline V gives CDR1 ENHRY, CDR2 SYGVKD. The CDR3 covers 15 residues. After removal of 5 bases from V and 6 bases from J, the junction contained 9 bases not matched to a gene. Per the original data handling: How many nucleated cells were present was estimated from reference gene primer amplification. The repertoire was sequenced with immunoSEQ multiplex PCR; TCRdb's copy has only in-frame clones and lacks some. Clone size and the V and J calls come from that table; the DNA yielded D and trimming. Of a few hundred thousand clones listed, more than 75% are singletons. Material for sequencing was peripheral blood. The clonotype was recovered from a middle-aged man who had recovered from COVID-19. The chain uses TRBV10-3 and TRBJ2-1; 8 bases fit TRBD1. This CDR3 reads CAISPYLTGVNEQFF. The CDR3 DNA sequence: TGTGCCATCAGTCCATACCTGACAGGGGTCAATGAGCAGTTCTTC.